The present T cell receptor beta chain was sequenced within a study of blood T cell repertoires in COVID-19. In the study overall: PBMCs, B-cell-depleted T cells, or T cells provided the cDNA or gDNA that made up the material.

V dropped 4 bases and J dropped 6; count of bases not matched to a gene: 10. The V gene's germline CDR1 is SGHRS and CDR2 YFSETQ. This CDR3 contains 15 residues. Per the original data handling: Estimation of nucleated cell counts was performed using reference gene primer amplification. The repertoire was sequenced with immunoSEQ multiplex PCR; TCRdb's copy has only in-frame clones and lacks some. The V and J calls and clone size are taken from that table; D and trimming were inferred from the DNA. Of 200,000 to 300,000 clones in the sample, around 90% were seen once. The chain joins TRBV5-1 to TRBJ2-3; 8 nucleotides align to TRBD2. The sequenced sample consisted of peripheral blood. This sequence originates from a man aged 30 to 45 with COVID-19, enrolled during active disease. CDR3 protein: CASSRGSGGRDTQYF. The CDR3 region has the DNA TGCGCCAGCAGCCGGGGGTCGGGGGGGCGCGATACGCAGTATTTT.